This TCR beta chain was profiled in a study of control samples from healthy donors and cancer patients. Measured with immunoSEQ multiplex PCR; TCRdb has only the in-frame clones, and not every one. The repertoire holds 390,000 or so clones, with approximately 92% as singletons. The CDR3 covers 13 residues. Germline V lookup: CDR1 LNHDA, CDR2 SQIVND (reference sequence). V lost 5 bases to trimming and J lost 2 bases, with 9 bases between them. This clonotype originated in a man aged 35 to 55 with head and neck cancer. Specimen: PBMCs. This chain uses TRBV19 with TRBJ1-1; D uncertain. In DNA form, the CDR3 reads TGTGCCAGTAGTGTCACAGCTAACACTGAAGCTTTCTTT. Residues: CASSVTANTEAFF.